These 20 T cell receptor beta chains came from one sample sequenced in a study of blood T cell repertoires in COVID-19. TCRdb's table, derived via immunoSEQ multiplex PCR, lists solely in-frame clones and lacks some. The table records tens of thousands of clones, around 86% of them present only once. The material sequenced was peripheral blood. The receptors were sampled from a man aged 60 to 69 with COVID-19, enrolled during active disease.

This rearrangement joins TRBV3-1 (or the pseudogene TRBV3-2) to TRBJ2-7; 13 nucleotides align to TRBD2. The germline V gene encodes CDR1 LGHDT and CDR2 YNNKEL (reference sequence). J gave up 1 base and V 2 bases, and 11 bases lay outside the gene matches. CDR3 length equals 19 residues. CDR3 sequence (DNA): TGTGCCAGCAGCCAAAATGTGAGACTAGCGGGAGGTAGGTCCTACGAGCAGTACTTC. This encodes CASSQNVRLAGGRSYEQYF.

The chain combines TRBV5-1 with TRBJ2-5; 8 nucleotides agree with TRBD1. Per germline, CDR1 SGHRS and CDR2 YFSETQ. The CDR3 has 15 residues. Trimming cost V 0 bases and J 3 bases; bases outside gene matches: 4. The CDR3 coding sequence is TGCGCCAGCAGCTTGGATGGGACAGGCGAAGAGACCCAGTACTTC. This sequence encodes CASSLDGTGEETQYF. Variable domain in full (rest from reference TRBV5-1 and TRBJ2-5): KAGVTQTPRYLIKTRGQQVTLSCSPISGHRSVSWYQQTPGQGLQFLFEYFSETQRNKGNFPGRFSGRQFSNSRSEMNVSTLELGDSALYLCASSLDGTGEETQYFGPGTRLLVL.

The CDR3 DNA sequence: TGTGCCAGCTCACCGGGACAGCGGGCAGATACGCAGTATTTT. Translated: CASSPGQRADTQYF. This chain links TRBV18 with TRBJ2-3; weak D call: TRBD1 (7 bases). This CDR3 contains 14 residues. The germline V gene encodes CDR1 KGHSH and CDR2 LQKENI. V lost 3 bases and J lost 4, with 11 bases in between.

This sequence joins TRBV5-1 and TRBJ2-2; 8 bases fit TRBD1. The CDR3 loop spans 15 amino acids. CDR1 and CDR2 from the germline V gene are SGHRS and YFSETQ. V was pared by 3 bases and J by 1 base, with 2 bases of the junction left unmatched. The chain's CDR3 is CASSSGQGNTGELFF. For the CDR3, the DNA is TGCGCCAGCAGCTCAGGACAGGGGAACACCGGGGAGCTGTTTTTT.

The chain joins TRBV3-1 (or the pseudogene TRBV3-2) to TRBJ1-2, with D possibly TRBD1 on 5 matching bases. Germline CDR1 LGHDT, CDR2 YNNKEL (reference sequence). The CDR3 totals 15 residues. Trimming shortened V by 4 bases and J by 5 bases, and 17 bases separated the two germline ends. This CDR3 reads CASSRTGGAGYGYTF. As DNA, the CDR3 is TGTGCCAGCAGCCGGACTGGAGGGGCGGGGTATGGCTACACCTTC.

This clone was picked up one time. This chain connects TRBV15 to TRBJ2-1; D is possibly TRBD2 (6 bases). Germline assignment: CDR1 LNHNV and CDR2 YYDKDF (reference sequence). CDR3 size: 17 residues. V was clipped by 3 bases and J by 6 bases, with 21 bases between them. Here the CDR3 reads CATSRVLRAGRFNEQFF. The CDR3 nucleotides read TGTGCCACCAGCAGGGTCTTAAGGGCGGGACGCTTCAATGAGCAGTTCTTC.

The V gene is TRBV5-1, the J gene TRBJ2-7; 11 bases are shared with TRBD2. The germline V gene has CDR1 SGHRS and CDR2 YFSETQ. This CDR3 is 15 amino acids long. V lost 3 bases, J lost 9 bases, and 11 bases stayed unmatched. The CDR3 region is CASSYTSGSNYVQYF. The DNA of the CDR3 is TGCGCCAGCAGCTACACTAGCGGGAGCAACTATGTGCAGTACTTC.

V is TRBV28 and J is TRBJ1-5; D possibly corresponds to TRBD1 (5 bases). V gave up 6 bases and J gave up 4 bases, with 16 bases separating them. Germline V CDR1 and CDR2: MDHEN, SYDVKM. The CDR3 is 15 residues long. CDR3 amino acids: CASSSTGGGNQPQHF. The CDR3 nucleotides are TGTGCCAGCAGCTCAACAGGCGGTGGAAATCAGCCCCAGCATTTT.

The V call is TRBV10-3, the J call TRBJ1-2, with D perhaps TRBD1 (6 bases). Deletions cut 4 bases from V and 8 bases from J, with 14 bases between. The germline CDR1 and CDR2 sequences are ENHRY and SYGVKD. This CDR3 has 13 residues. The CDR3 spells CAISGGQGDGYTF. CDR3 nucleotide sequence: TGTGCCATCAGTGGGGGGCAGGGCGACGGCTACACCTTC.

V and J are TRBV7-9 and TRBJ1-1; 7 bases are shared with TRBD1. V trimming: 5 bases; J trimming: 5 bases; junction bases outside the gene matches: 14. There are 16 residues in the CDR3. Germline V gives CDR1 SEHNR, CDR2 FQNEAQ (reference sequence). The CDR3 region has the DNA TGTGCCAGCAGCATCCTGGGGGACAGCGTTTTAACTGAAGCTTTCTTT. Translation gives CASSILGDSVLTEAFF.

The V gene is TRBV13, the J gene TRBJ2-5; D gene ambiguous. The V end lost 1 base, the J end lost 5 bases, and 2 bases lay between the germline ends. The V gene's germline CDR1 is PRHDT and CDR2 FYEKMQ (reference sequence). The CDR3 has 11 amino acids. CDR3 sequence (DNA): TGTGCCAGCAGCTTAGCGGAGACCCAGTACTTC. Its protein product is CASSLAETQYF.

This clone was recorded once. The CDR3 protein is CASSISGGSSYEQYF. The CDR3 coding sequence is TGTGCCAGTAGTATCTCGGGCGGGAGCTCCTACGAGCAGTACTTC. The chain employs TRBV19 and TRBJ2-7; 7 nucleotides line up with TRBD2. This CDR3 is built from 15 residues. With V trimmed by 3 bases and J by 0 bases, 5 bases remained unmatched. The germline V gene encodes CDR1 LNHDA and CDR2 SQIVND (reference sequence).

This chain links TRBV11-3 with TRBJ2-5, with 9 bases matching TRBD2. From germline, CDR1 is SGHNT and CDR2 YENEEA. The CDR3 has 15 amino acids. V shed 4 bases, J shed 1 base, and the junction held 4 bases outside the gene matches. Here the CDR3 reads CASSSSSGAQETQYF. The DNA of the CDR3 is TGTGCCAGCAGCTCATCTAGCGGGGCCCAAGAGACCCAGTACTTC.

The chain combines TRBV28 with TRBJ1-4; D not resolved. This CDR3 has 14 residues. CDR1 and CDR2 (germline): MDHEN, SYDVKM. The V gene lost 3 bases and the J gene lost 3 bases, with 8 bases spanning the gap. This CDR3 is CASSLPVSNEKLFF. The CDR3 DNA sequence: TGTGCCAGCAGTTTGCCGGTTTCTAATGAAAAACTGTTTTTT.

The V and J genes are TRBV4-2 and TRBJ1-3, with unresolved D. Trimming removed 2 bases from V and 0 bases from J, with 11 bases in between. Germline CDR1 reads LGHNA; CDR2 reads YNFKEQ. The CDR3 extends over 16 amino acids. This chain's CDR3 is CASSQSRDNSGNTIYF. In DNA, the CDR3 is TGTGCCAGCAGCCAATCCCGGGATAACTCTGGAAACACCATATATTTT.

The chain uses TRBV25-1 and TRBJ2-3, with TRBD1 matching over 7 bases. V lost 5 bases to trimming and J lost 0 bases; unmatched junction nucleotides: 5. The CDR3 has 15 amino acids. Looked up from germline, CDR1 is MGHDK and CDR2 is SYGVNS. The CDR3 DNA reads as TGTGCCAGCAGTTTTCGGACAGGTAGCACAGATACGCAGTATTTT. This gives the protein CASSFRTGSTDTQYF.

This rearrangement joins TRBV19 to TRBJ2-5; 7 bases are a match to TRBD2. V lost 2 bases, J lost 5 bases, and 5 bases stayed unmatched. The germline gives CDR1 LNHDA, CDR2 SQIVND (reference sequence). The CDR3 is 14 residues long. Written as DNA, the CDR3 is TGTGCCAGTAGTATAACGGCCGGGAGGGAGACCCAGTACTTC. Protein product: CASSITAGRETQYF.

The table lists this clone with a few counts. This sequence joins TRBV4-3 and TRBJ1-6; D remains ambiguous. This CDR3 has 15 amino acids. V was clipped by 4 bases and J by 3 bases, with 10 bases between them. The V gene's germline CDR1 is LGHNA and CDR2 YSLEER. DNA of the CDR3: TGCGCCAGCAGCCCGGGGTTCCACTATAATTCACCCCTCCACTTT. This translates into CASSPGFHYNSPLHF.

The V call is TRBV13, the J call TRBJ1-4, with D possibly being TRBD1 (6 bases). The CDR3 totals 13 residues. The V end was cut by 5 bases, the J end by 8 bases, with 12 bases between. CDR1 and CDR2 from the germline V gene are PRHDT and FYEKMQ (reference sequence). The CDR3 region is CASSPQGTEKLFF. CDR3 coding DNA: TGTGCCAGCAGCCCTCAGGGGACCGAAAAACTGTTTTTT.

This clone was detected once. The chain has TRBV11-3 and TRBJ2-5; tentatively, D is TRBD2 (6 bases). The CDR3 spans 15 residues. The germline CDR1 and CDR2 sequences are SGHNT and YENEEA. V was trimmed by 2 bases and J by 5 bases, leaving 15 bases between them. CDR3 in amino acids: CASSLSWEVGETQYF. The CDR3 coding sequence is TGTGCCAGCAGCTTAAGTTGGGAGGTGGGGGAGACCCAGTACTTC.